This T cell receptor (beta chain) was profiled in a study of blood T cell repertoires in COVID-19 (dated by TCRdb to 2018 to 2020). Regarding the complete study: Collaborator samples came from the United States, Italy and Spain and covered acute and convalescent phases of COVID-19. The repertoires were released in a freely available public database meant as a resource for research on the immune response to SARS-CoV-2. Subjects who had been exposed to COVID-19, were actively infected with it, or had recovered from it provided the deeply sampled blood TCRbeta repertoires that made up the dataset. The material from the prospective study consisted of cDNA or gDNA derived from T cells, B-cell-depleted T cells, or PBMCs. The samples were drawn from the first 160 participants of the ongoing ImmuneRACE study and from over a thousand subjects provided by 6 global collaborators. Sample metadata almost always included a de-identified subject ID, COVID-19 status, age in years and sex. HLA class I and class II types, where available, came from metadata supplied by the sample provider rather than from assay-based typing.

TCRbeta CDR3 regions were amplified from genomic DNA using the immunoSEQ Assay, a bias-controlled multiplex PCR. Processing in the source paper ran as follows. Nucleated cell counts per sample were estimated from amplification of reference gene primers within the assay. To quantify the absolute abundance of each unique TCRbeta CDR3 rearrangement, sequence reads were collapsed and filtered. Productive Simpson clonality was computed per sample as the square root of Simpson's diversity index over productive rearrangements. TCRdb holds this immuneACCESS table with in-frame rearrangements only. Some clones are missing; in checked studies, unresolved V genes explain under half, and the rest has no known cause. The V and J calls and clone size are taken from that table; D and trimming were inferred from the DNA. This sample comprises approximately 120,000 clones, 75% to 90% of them detected only once. Approximately 3.5% of the sample belongs to the ten largest clones.

Of note for this clone: Its target antigen remains unknown. There are no base qualities to consult, and no much larger clone falls within one base.

In Seattle, one collaborating source enrolled patients while the infection was active and tracked those patients longitudinally over the course of disease. Whole blood was collected in K2EDTA tubes by collaborating institutions according to the institutions' own protocols. For TCRbeta analysis, collaborator samples were shipped as frozen whole blood, as isolated PBMCs, or as DNA extracted from either sample type. Study-level results and caveats: Clinical and demographic metadata were provided uncurated, with the amount varying by source and participant.

This clonotype was sampled from an elderly woman with COVID-19, enrolled during active disease. Sequenced: peripheral blood.

The DNA is TGTGCCAGTAGCCCCAGCGCCCCGGGACTAGCGGGAGTACACGAGCAGTACTTC. Its protein reads: CASSPSAPGLAGVHEQYF. The V and J segments used are TRBV19 and TRBJ2-7; 14 bases in the middle match TRBD2. From the cysteine through the phenylalanine, the CDR3 covers 18 amino acids. Just the 54-base CDR3 DNA is kept, in frame starting at base 1. V trim: 6 bases; J trim: 5 bases; unmatched bases: 15. The CDR1 and CDR2 encoded by the germline V gene (reference sequence) are LNHDA and SQIVND.